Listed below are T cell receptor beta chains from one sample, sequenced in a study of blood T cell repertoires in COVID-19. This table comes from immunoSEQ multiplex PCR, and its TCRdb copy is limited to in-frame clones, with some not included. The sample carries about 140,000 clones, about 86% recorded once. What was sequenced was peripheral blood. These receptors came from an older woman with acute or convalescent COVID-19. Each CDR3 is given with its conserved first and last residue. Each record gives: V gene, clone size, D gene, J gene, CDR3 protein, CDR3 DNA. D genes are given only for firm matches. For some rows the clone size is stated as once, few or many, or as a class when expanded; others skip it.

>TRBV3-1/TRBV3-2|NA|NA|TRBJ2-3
CASSLTDTQYF
TGTGCCAGCAGCCTAACAGATACGCAGTATTTT
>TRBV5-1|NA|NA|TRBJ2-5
CASSLTGSGETQYF
TGCGCCAGCAGCTTGACTGGATCGGGAGAGACCCAGTACTTC
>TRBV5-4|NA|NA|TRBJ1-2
CASSLVWGGKSGYTF
TGTGCCAGCAGCTTGGTTTGGGGGGGGAAGAGCGGCTACACCTTC
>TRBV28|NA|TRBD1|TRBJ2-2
CASRTGGSGTGELFF
TGTGCCAGCAGAACAGGGGGCAGTGGCACCGGGGAGCTGTTTTTT
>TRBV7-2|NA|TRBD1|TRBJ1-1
CASSPNYRGEAFF
TGTGCCAGCAGCCCAAATTACAGGGGCGAAGCTTTCTTT
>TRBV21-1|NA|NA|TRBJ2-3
CASSTLTSGLTDTQYF
TGTGCCAGCAGCACGTTGACTAGCGGTCTCACAGATACGCAGTATTTT
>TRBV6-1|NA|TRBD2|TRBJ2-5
CASSEGTSGDVETQYF
TGTGCCAGCAGCGAAGGGACTAGCGGGGACGTAGAGACCCAGTACTTC
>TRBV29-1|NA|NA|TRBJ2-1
CSVYPHYDGSNEQFF
TGCAGCGTTTATCCTCACTATGACGGGAGCAATGAGCAGTTCTTC
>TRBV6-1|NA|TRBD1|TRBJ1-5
CASSEQKTGGVHF
TGTGCCAGCAGTGAACAAAAAACAGGGGGGGTCCATTTT
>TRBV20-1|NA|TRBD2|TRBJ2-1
CSASGRGSMVYNEQFF
TGCAGTGCTAGTGGGAGGGGAAGTATGGTTTACAATGAGCAGTTCTTC
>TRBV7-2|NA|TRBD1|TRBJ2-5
CASSSDRGETQYF
TGTGCCAGCAGCTCAGACAGGGGGGAGACCCAGTACTTC
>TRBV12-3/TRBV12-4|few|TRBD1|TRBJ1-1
CASSKWDREAFF
TGTGCCAGCAGTAAATGGGACAGGGAAGCTTTCTTT
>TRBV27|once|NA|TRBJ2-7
CASSLYEQYF
TGTGCCAGCAGTCTCTACGAGCAGTACTTC
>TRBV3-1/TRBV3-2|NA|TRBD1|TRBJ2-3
CASSPRQGADTQYF
TGTGCCAGCAGCCCTCGACAGGGGGCAGATACGCAGTATTTT
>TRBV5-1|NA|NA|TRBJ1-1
CASSLLAGSGTEAFF
TGCGCCAGCAGCTTGCTCGCCGGGTCTGGCACTGAAGCTTTCTTT
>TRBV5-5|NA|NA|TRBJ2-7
CASSPAPRDYEQYF
TGTGCCAGCAGCCCCGCCCCCAGGGATTACGAGCAGTACTTC
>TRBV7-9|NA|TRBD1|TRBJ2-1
CASSLEIGQGYNEQFF
TGTGCCAGCAGCTTAGAGATCGGACAGGGTTACAATGAGCAGTTCTTC
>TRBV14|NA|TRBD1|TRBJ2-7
CASSRQGPYEQYF
TGTGCCAGCAGCCGACAGGGCCCCTACGAGCAGTACTTC
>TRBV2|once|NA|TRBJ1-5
CASSRTGHDLKPQHF
TGTGCCAGCTCTAGAACAGGGCATGACCTTAAGCCCCAGCATTTT
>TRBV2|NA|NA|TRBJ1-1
CASKGNTDTEAFF
TGTGCCAGCAAGGGGAACACGGACACTGAAGCTTTCTTT
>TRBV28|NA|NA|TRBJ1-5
CALGGFGQPQHF
TGTGCCCTCGGGGGGTTCGGTCAGCCCCAGCATTTT
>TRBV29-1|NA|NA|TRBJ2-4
CSVVTVYKNIQYF
TGCAGCGTTGTGACAGTATACAAAAACATTCAGTACTTC
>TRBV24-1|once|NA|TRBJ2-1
CATSDKPTANEQFF
TGTGCCACCAGTGATAAGCCTACAGCCAATGAGCAGTTCTTC
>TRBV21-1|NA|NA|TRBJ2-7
CASSKGETGLFYEQYF
TGTGCCAGCAGCAAAGGCGAAACGGGACTCTTTTACGAGCAGTACTTC
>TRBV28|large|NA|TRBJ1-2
CASSLEGEEISGYTF
TGTGCCAGCAGTTTAGAAGGGGAAGAGATTAGCGGCTACACCTTC
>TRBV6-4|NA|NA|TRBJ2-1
CASRFAGSSYNEQFF
TGTGCCAGCAGGTTCGCGGGGAGCTCCTACAATGAGCAGTTCTTC
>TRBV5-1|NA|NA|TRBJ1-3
CASSDPRVANTIYF
TGCGCCAGCAGCGACCCCAGGGTCGCAAACACCATATATTTT
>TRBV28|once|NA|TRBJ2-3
CASSFENTQYF
TGTGCCAGCAGTTTTGAGAATACGCAGTATTTT
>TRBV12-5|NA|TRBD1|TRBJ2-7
CASGGQGWTEQYF
TGTGCTAGTGGTGGACAGGGATGGACCGAGCAGTACTTC
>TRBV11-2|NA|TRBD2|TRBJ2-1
CASSSSGSGVYNEQFF
TGTGCCAGCAGCTCCTCCGGTAGCGGGGTATACAATGAGCAGTTCTTC
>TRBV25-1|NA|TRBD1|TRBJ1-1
CASSEGGTGMNTEAFF
TGTGCCAGCAGTGAGGGGGGGACAGGGATGAACACTGAAGCTTTCTTT
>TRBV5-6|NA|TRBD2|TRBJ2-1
CASSREREEGNEQFF
TGTGCCAGCAGCCGGGAGCGGGAGGAAGGAAATGAGCAGTTCTTC
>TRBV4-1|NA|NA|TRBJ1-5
CASSQHRDGNQPQHF
TGCGCCAGCAGCCAGCACAGGGACGGCAATCAGCCCCAGCATTTT
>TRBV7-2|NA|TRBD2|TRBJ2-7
CASSTTSGRYEQYF
TGTGCCAGCAGCACGACTAGCGGGAGGTACGAGCAGTACTTC
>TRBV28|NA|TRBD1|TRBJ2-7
CASSFGTGGLEQYF
TGTGCCAGCAGTTTCGGGACAGGGGGCCTCGAGCAGTACTTC
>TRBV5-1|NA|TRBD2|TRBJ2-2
CASSLDGHRGPGTSGRITGELFF
TGCGCCAGCAGCTTGGACGGGCATCGCGGGCCCGGGACTAGCGGGAGGATCACCGGGGAGCTGTTTTTT
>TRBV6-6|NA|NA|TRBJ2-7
CASSPLSPGAFRYEQYF
TGTGCCAGCAGTCCCCTTTCTCCCGGTGCTTTCCGGTACGAGCAGTACTTC
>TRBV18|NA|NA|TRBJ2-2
CASSPLRNTGELFF
TGTGCCAGCTCACCCCTCCGTAACACCGGGGAGCTGTTTTTT
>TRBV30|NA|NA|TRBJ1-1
CAGDLGALTGAFF
TGTGCCGGGGATCTGGGGGCGCTTACTGGAGCTTTCTTT
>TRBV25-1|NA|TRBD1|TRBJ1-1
CASRMTGVREAFF
TGTGCCAGCAGAATGACAGGGGTTCGAGAGGCTTTCTTT
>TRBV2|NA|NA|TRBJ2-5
CATKTGEGETQYF
TGTGCCACAAAGACAGGGGAGGGGGAGACCCAGTACTTC
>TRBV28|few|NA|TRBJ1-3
CASRGHLSGNTIYF
TGTGCCAGCAGAGGACATCTCTCTGGAAACACCATATATTTT
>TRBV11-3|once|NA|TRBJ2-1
CASSTGSLPSYNEQFF
TGTGCCAGCAGCACCGGGAGCCTACCCTCCTACAATGAGCAGTTCTTC
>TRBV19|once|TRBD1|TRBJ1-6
CASSPTGQESSYNSPLHF
TGTGCCAGTAGTCCAACGGGACAGGAAAGCTCCTATAATTCACCCCTCCACTTT
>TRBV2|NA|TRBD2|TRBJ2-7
CASSGPWTSNPYEQYF
TGTGCCAGCAGTGGTCCATGGACTAGCAACCCCTACGAGCAGTACTTC
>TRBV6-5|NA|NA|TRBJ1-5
CASSYRGGGPQHF
TGTGCCAGCAGTTACCGGGGGGGTGGGCCCCAGCATTTT
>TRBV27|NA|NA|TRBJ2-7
CASSGGWRTGSYEQYF
TGTGCCAGCAGTGGCGGTTGGAGGACCGGATCCTACGAGCAGTACTTC
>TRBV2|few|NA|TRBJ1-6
CASRSPRKKTGYNSPLHF
TGTGCCAGCAGGTCTCCACGCAAAAAAACAGGTTATAATTCACCCCTCCACTTT
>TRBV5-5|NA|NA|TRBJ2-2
CASSPETGNTGELFF
TGTGCCAGCAGCCCTGAGACAGGGAACACCGGGGAGCTGTTTTTT
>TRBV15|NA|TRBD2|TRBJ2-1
CATSRDWTSGRGSQFF
TGTGCCACCAGCAGAGATTGGACTAGCGGGAGAGGGTCGCAGTTCTTC
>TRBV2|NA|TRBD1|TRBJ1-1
CALRRDRGIGEAFF
TGTGCCTTGAGGAGGGACAGGGGCATTGGTGAAGCTTTCTTT
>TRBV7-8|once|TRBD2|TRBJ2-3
CASSSSSGITDTQYF
TGTGCCAGCAGCTCCTCGAGCGGGATCACAGATACGCAGTATTTT
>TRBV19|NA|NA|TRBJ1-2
CASSIERYGYTF
TGTGCCAGTAGTATAGAGCGCTATGGCTACACCTTC
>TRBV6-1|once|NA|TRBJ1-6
CASSELTGNSPLHF
TGTGCCAGCAGTGAACTTACAGGGAATTCACCCCTCCACTTT